The 9 T cell receptor beta chains below were found in one sample sequenced in a study of breast tumors, draining lymph nodes, adjacent tissues (dated by TCRdb to about 2016). Library creation used multiplex PCR. The listed sequencing device is Illumina HiSeq 2000. In-frame beta chains were kept once TCRdb had trimmed the public reads at Q25 with fastp and called clones with MiXCR. Duplicate CDR3 protein sequences are folded into a single record with the most common DNA and genes. Across this sample there are roughly 130,000 distinct CDR3 sequences, with 32% seen only once. 2% to 2.5% of the sample rests with the top ten. Lymph node samples came from the axillary draining lymph nodes of breast cancer patients. The sample comprised axillary lymph node tissue. The source is a female donor with breast cancer. Some clones in this sample may be carry-over from other donors' samples.

This chain links TRBV19 with TRBJ1-1; no firm D call. V was trimmed by 7 bases and J by 7 bases, leaving 13 bases between them. This CDR3 region has 12 residues. Germline CDR1 is LNHDA and CDR2 is SQIVND (reference sequence). The CDR3 protein is CASTPGFGEAFF. As DNA, the CDR3 is TGTGCCAGTACCCCAGGTTTTGGTGAAGCTTTCTTT.

This clonotype has at least ten counts. The V call is TRBV11-2, the J call TRBJ2-2; 10 bases map to TRBD1. CDR3 size: 16 residues. After removal of 3 bases from V and 4 bases from J, the junction contained 5 bases not matched to a gene. Germline CDR1 SGHAT, CDR2 FQNNGV. In DNA form, the CDR3 reads TGTGCCAGCAGCTTGGCGGGACAGGGGTCCACCGGGGAGCTGTTTTTT. Encoded protein: CASSLAGQGSTGELFF. Filled out from reference TRBV11-2 and TRBJ2-2, the complete variable domain reads EAGVAQSPRYKIIEKRQSVAFWCNPISGHATLYWYQQILGQGPKLLIQFQNNGVVDDSQLPKDRFSAERLKGVDSTLKIQPAKLEDSAVYLCASSLAGQGSTGELFFGEGSRLTVL.

The chain uses TRBV5-6 and TRBJ2-2, with D unclear. Deletions cut 2 bases from V and 5 bases from J, with 10 bases between. CDR3 size: 14 residues. The V gene's germline CDR1 is SGHDT and CDR2 YYEEEE. CDR3 coding DNA: TGTGCCAGCAGCTTAGCGCGTTTAACCGGGGAGCTGTTTTTT. This codes for CASSLARLTGELFF.

This clonotype showed up many times. V is TRBV10-2 and J is TRBJ2-3, with TRBD2 identical over 9 bases. Germline V lookup: CDR1 WSHSY, CDR2 SAAADI. V was pared by 6 bases and J by 0 bases, with 7 bases of the junction left unmatched. The CDR3 has 16 amino acids. Here the CDR3 reads CASRGTSQASTDTQYF. In DNA form, the CDR3 reads TGCGCCAGCAGGGGGACTAGCCAAGCTAGCACAGATACGCAGTATTTT.

This clonotype was observed at least ten times. The chain is built from TRBV5-8 and TRBJ2-5; 8 bases are shared with TRBD1. This CDR3 is built from 13 residues. J gave up 4 bases and V 4 bases, and 3 bases lay outside the gene matches. Germline V gene lookup returns CDR1 SGHTS and CDR2 YDEGEE. The CDR3 loop is CASSMGQAETQYF. The CDR3 region has the DNA TGTGCCAGCAGCATGGGACAGGCAGAGACCCAGTACTTC.

Ten or more counts support this clonotype. V and J are TRBV18 and TRBJ2-2; 7 bases align to TRBD1. The junction had 7 bases not matched to a gene; V was cut back by 5 bases and J by 1 base. Germline CDR1 reads KGHSH; CDR2 reads LQKENI. The CDR3 totals 16 residues. The CDR3 loop reads CASSLSTGQNTGELFF. Written as DNA, the CDR3 is TGTGCCAGCTCATTGTCGACAGGGCAGAACACCGGGGAGCTGTTTTTT.

This clonotype was recorded once. The junction differs from germline at one of its ends, possibly a read error. The chain uses TRBV24-1 and TRBJ2-1; 7 nucleotides line up with TRBD1. CDR3 length: 15 amino acids. Germline loops: CDR1 KGHDR, CDR2 SFDVKD. This CDR3 reads CATSANRGSYNWQFF. The DNA for the CDR3 is TGCGCCACCAGTGCAAACAGGGGCTCCTACAATTGGCAGTTCTTC.

This clonotype came up many times. This chain links TRBV20-1 with TRBJ2-1, with D hard to call. The V end was cut by 4 bases, the J end by 4 bases, with 5 bases between. Per the germline V gene, CDR1 is DFQATT and CDR2 is SNEGSKA (reference sequence). This CDR3 contains 11 residues. CDR3 region: CSAKGYNEQFF. As DNA, the CDR3 is TGCAGTGCTAAAGGATACAATGAGCAGTTCTTC.

Ten or more counts support this clonotype. CDR3 in amino acids: CASSVAGTGGETQYF. Written as DNA, the CDR3 is TGTGCCAGCAGTGTCGCCGGGACAGGGGGGGAGACCCAGTACTTC. V and J are TRBV28 and TRBJ2-5, with 11 bases that match TRBD1. V trimming: 5 bases; J trimming: 5 bases; junction bases outside the gene matches: 7. CDR1 is MDHEN, CDR2 SYDVKM, per germline. The CDR3 covers 15 residues. The complete variable domain, with remaining parts taken from reference TRBV28 and TRBJ2-5, reads DVKVTQSSRYLVKRTGEKVFLECVQDMDHENMFWYRQDPGLGLRLIYFSYDVKMKEKGDIPEGYSVSREKKERFSLILESASTNQTSMYLCASSVAGTGGETQYFGPGTRLLVL.